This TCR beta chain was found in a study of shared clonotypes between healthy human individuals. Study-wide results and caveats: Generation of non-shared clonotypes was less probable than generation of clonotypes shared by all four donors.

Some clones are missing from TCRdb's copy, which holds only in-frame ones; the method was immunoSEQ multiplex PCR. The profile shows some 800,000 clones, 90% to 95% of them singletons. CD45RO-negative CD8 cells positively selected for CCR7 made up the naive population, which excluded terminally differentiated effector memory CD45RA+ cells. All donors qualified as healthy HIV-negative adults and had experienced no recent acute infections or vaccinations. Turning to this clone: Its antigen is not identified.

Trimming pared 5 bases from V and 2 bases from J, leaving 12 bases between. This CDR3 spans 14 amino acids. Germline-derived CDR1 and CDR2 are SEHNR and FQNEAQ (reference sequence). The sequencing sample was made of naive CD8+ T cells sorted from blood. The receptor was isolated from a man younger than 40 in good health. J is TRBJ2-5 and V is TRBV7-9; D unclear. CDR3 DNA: TGTGCCAGCAGCCCCGACCAGTCACAAGAGACCCAGTACTTC. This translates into CASSPDQSQETQYF.